A selection of T cell receptor beta chains follows, all from one sample in a study of shared clonotypes between healthy human individuals. The method was immunoSEQ multiplex PCR; TCRdb's version includes in-frame clones alone and lacks a portion of them. The data contain hundreds of thousands of clones, 60% to 75% of them singletons. Sequences were obtained from memory CD4+ T cells sorted from blood. The receptors were sampled from a woman between 25 and 40 years old in good health. Both conserved end residues are part of each CDR3. D genes are given only for firm matches. For some rows the clone size is stated as once, few or many, or as a class when expanded; others skip it.

CDR3nt: TGTGCCAGCAGTTCACCCGGGACAGGGGCAACTAATGAAAAACTGTTTTTT; CDR3aa: CASSSPGTGATNEKLFF; abundance: NA; v_gene: TRBV28; j_gene: TRBJ1-4; d_gene: TRBD1
CDR3nt: TGTGCCAGCAATTCGGACGTGGGAACTACCACAGATACGCAGTATTTT; CDR3aa: CASNSDVGTTTDTQYF; abundance: NA; v_gene: TRBV28; j_gene: TRBJ2-3; d_gene: NA
CDR3nt: TGCGCCAGCATCATGGTCCCCGGCCCGAACACTGAAGCTTTCTTT; CDR3aa: CASIMVPGPNTEAFF; abundance: NA; v_gene: TRBV5-1; j_gene: TRBJ1-1; d_gene: NA
CDR3nt: TGTGCCAGCAGCTCCGCCGCCCAGACAGAAAACACTGAAGCTTTCTTT; CDR3aa: CASSSAAQTENTEAFF; abundance: few; v_gene: TRBV5-4; j_gene: TRBJ1-1; d_gene: NA
CDR3nt: TGTGCCAGCAGCGTAGTTGGTAGCGGCACCGGGGAGCTGTTTTTT; CDR3aa: CASSVVGSGTGELFF; abundance: few; v_gene: TRBV9; j_gene: TRBJ2-2; d_gene: NA
CDR3nt: TGTGCCAGCAGCCGCCTACTAGCGACGAGCTCCTACAATGAGCAGTTCTTC; CDR3aa: CASSRLLATSSYNEQFF; abundance: NA; v_gene: TRBV4-2; j_gene: TRBJ2-1; d_gene: TRBD2
CDR3nt: TGCGCCAGCAGTCAAACCGGGACAGGGAATAATGAGCAGTTCTTC; CDR3aa: CASSQTGTGNNEQFF; abundance: NA; v_gene: TRBV5-1; j_gene: TRBJ2-1; d_gene: TRBD1
CDR3nt: TGTGCCAGCATACCCAGGGGACCCGACTCCTACGAGCAGTACTTC; CDR3aa: CASIPRGPDSYEQYF; abundance: few; v_gene: TRBV6-1; j_gene: TRBJ2-7; d_gene: NA
CDR3nt: TGTGCCAGCAATAGGCCGGGACAGGGGGCTAATGGCTACACCTTC; CDR3aa: CASNRPGQGANGYTF; abundance: NA; v_gene: TRBV28; j_gene: TRBJ1-2; d_gene: TRBD1
CDR3nt: TGCAGCGTCCCTAGTGGGTCCTCGGCCCGCCCAGATACGCAGTATTTT; CDR3aa: CSVPSGSSARPDTQYF; abundance: NA; v_gene: TRBV29-1; j_gene: TRBJ2-3; d_gene: NA
CDR3nt: TGTGCCAGCAGCTTAGATCACTTGAGGGGGGTGTCGAGAAAAGAGACCCAGTACTTC; CDR3aa: CASSLDHLRGVSRKETQYF; abundance: many; v_gene: TRBV11-2; j_gene: TRBJ2-5; d_gene: NA
CDR3nt: TGTGCCAGCAGCTTAGATTGGCGGGACTACGAGCAGTACTTC; CDR3aa: CASSLDWRDYEQYF; abundance: NA; v_gene: TRBV7-2; j_gene: TRBJ2-7; d_gene: NA
CDR3nt: TGTGCCAGTACCATGAAGGCCGGGAGGGCTGAAAAACTGTTTTTT; CDR3aa: CASTMKAGRAEKLFF; abundance: once; v_gene: TRBV19; j_gene: TRBJ1-4; d_gene: NA
CDR3nt: TGCAGCGTTGAAAAAACGGGACAGGAGGGAGATACGCAGTATTTT; CDR3aa: CSVEKTGQEGDTQYF; abundance: NA; v_gene: TRBV29-1; j_gene: TRBJ2-3; d_gene: TRBD1
CDR3nt: TGTGCCAGCAGTGAAGCCAGAGGACAGGGGGCAGAGACCCAGTACTTC; CDR3aa: CASSEARGQGAETQYF; abundance: NA; v_gene: TRBV6-1; j_gene: TRBJ2-5; d_gene: TRBD1
CDR3nt: TGTGCCTGGAGCAGACAGGGGGCGGCCGGCTACACCTTC; CDR3aa: CAWSRQGAAGYTF; abundance: few; v_gene: TRBV30; j_gene: TRBJ1-2; d_gene: TRBD1
CDR3nt: TGTGCCACCAGGGACAGGGCTAATGAAAAACTGTTTTTT; CDR3aa: CATRDRANEKLFF; abundance: NA; v_gene: TRBV6-1; j_gene: TRBJ1-4; d_gene: TRBD1
CDR3nt: TGCGCCAGCAGCTCCGGACTAGGGTACACCGGGGAGCTGTTTTTT; CDR3aa: CASSSGLGYTGELFF; abundance: NA; v_gene: TRBV5-1; j_gene: TRBJ2-2; d_gene: TRBD2
CDR3nt: TGTGCCAGCAGTTTACCACAGGGGCCCTACGAGCAGTACTTC; CDR3aa: CASSLPQGPYEQYF; abundance: NA; v_gene: TRBV28; j_gene: TRBJ2-7; d_gene: TRBD1
CDR3nt: TGTGCCAGCAGCTCACACGGAGAGCAGTACTTC; CDR3aa: CASSSHGEQYF; abundance: NA; v_gene: TRBV7-3; j_gene: TRBJ2-7; d_gene: NA
CDR3nt: TGCGCCAGCAGCTTGGTAGGCAGCTACGAGCAGTACTTC; CDR3aa: CASSLVGSYEQYF; abundance: NA; v_gene: TRBV5-1; j_gene: TRBJ2-7; d_gene: NA
CDR3nt: TGCGCCAGCAAGTTTTCGTCCGACACGCGGTATGGCTACACCTTC; CDR3aa: CASKFSSDTRYGYTF; abundance: NA; v_gene: TRBV5-1; j_gene: TRBJ1-2; d_gene: NA
CDR3nt: TGTGCCAGCAGCTACCGGGACAGGGAACCCTACGAGCAGTACTTC; CDR3aa: CASSYRDREPYEQYF; abundance: once; v_gene: TRBV28; j_gene: TRBJ2-7; d_gene: TRBD1
CDR3nt: TGTGCCTGGAGGAGGGGACAGGGGGATGGTGAAAAACTGTTTTTT; CDR3aa: CAWRRGQGDGEKLFF; abundance: NA; v_gene: TRBV30; j_gene: TRBJ1-4; d_gene: TRBD1
CDR3nt: TGTGCCAGCAGCGTAAGGACCTACTCTGGAAACACCATATATTTT; CDR3aa: CASSVRTYSGNTIYF; abundance: NA; v_gene: TRBV11-2; j_gene: TRBJ1-3; d_gene: NA
CDR3nt: TGCAGCGTTGAGGGAGACAGGGATGGCTATGGCTACACCTTC; CDR3aa: CSVEGDRDGYGYTF; abundance: NA; v_gene: TRBV29-1; j_gene: TRBJ1-2; d_gene: TRBD1